The 28 T cell receptor beta chains given below trace back to one sample, sequenced in a study of Ad26.COV2.S vaccination and SARS-CoV-2 variants (dated by TCRdb to 2020 to 2022). What this sample's treatment or condition label stands for: over 15 received Ad26.COV2.S at low or high dose, single or two shots; about 5 received placebo; per-sample allocation not given. For vaccine and placebo recipients, repertoires were sequenced using samples collected on day 63 after the first injection. To prepare the library, the immunoSEQ multiplex PCR assay was applied. What TCRdb holds here is the immuneACCESS table cut down to in-frame rearrangements. Part of the clones is not present; checked against another copy, under half of the missing clones reflect an unresolved V gene, and the others are unexplained. The sample table lists some 520,000 clones, roughly 87% of them with a count of one. The ten biggest clones cover 10% to 15% of the sample.

Sequenced material: peripheral blood, taken in a trial of Ad26.COV2.S vaccine versus placebo. The receptors originated from a person aged 18-65 years who received the Ad26.COV2.S COVID-19 vaccine or a placebo.

V and J are TRBV6-5 and TRBJ2-2; 12 nucleotides match TRBD2. Germline V CDR1 and CDR2: MNHEY, SVGAGI. The CDR3 extends over 16 amino acids. Trimming removed 3 bases from V and 6 bases from J; junction bases left unmatched: 5. CDR3 nucleotides: TGTGCCAGCAGTTATCTCACTAGCGGGAGGCCCGGGGAGCTGTTTTTT. Protein product: CASSYLTSGRPGELFF.

The chain is built from TRBV10-3 and TRBJ1-6; D uncertain. V dropped 0 bases and J dropped 9 bases, with 6 bases sitting between them. Germline CDR1 and CDR2: ENHRY and SYGVKD. The CDR3 consists of 13 residues. The CDR3 protein is CAISESFSSPLHF. In DNA form, the CDR3 reads TGTGCCATCAGTGAGTCTTTCTCTTCACCCCTCCACTTT.

The chain carries TRBV5-1 and TRBJ1-2; D may be TRBD1 (5 bases). CDR3 length equals 15 residues. The germline CDR1 and CDR2 sequences are SGHRS and YFSETQ. Between the trimmed V and J ends, which lost 1 base and 8 bases, there was a span of 18 bases. Here the CDR3 DNA reads TGCGCCAGCAGCTTGAGTGCGCAGGGCTCTACGGGCTACACCTTC. Protein product: CASSLSAQGSTGYTF.

This sequence joins TRBV5-4 and TRBJ1-2, with 7 bases aligning to TRBD1. This CDR3 has 13 residues. Germline V lookup: CDR1 SGHNT, CDR2 YYREEE (reference sequence). Unmatched junction bases numbered 3, after V lost 3 bases and J lost 4 bases. CDR3 loop: CASSSTGAYGYTF. The CDR3 region has the DNA TGTGCCAGCAGCTCCACAGGGGCCTATGGCTACACCTTC.

CDR3 sequence: CASSQDAKTAGVYEQYF. The CDR3 region has the DNA TGTGCCAGCAGCCAAGACGCTAAAACAGCGGGAGTATACGAGCAGTACTTC. The rearrangement joins TRBV4-2 to TRBJ2-7; 8 bases are shared with TRBD2. The CDR3 loop spans 17 amino acids. Germline V CDR1 and CDR2: LGHNA, YNFKEQ. J gave up 4 bases and V 0 bases, and 11 bases lay outside the gene matches.

The genes are TRBV7-8 and TRBJ2-1; D ambiguous. The CDR3 is made up of 17 amino acids. Germline values: CDR1 SGHVS, CDR2 FQNEAQ. Trimming stripped 3 bases from V and 0 bases from J, with 15 bases between. CDR3 DNA sequence: TGTGCCAGCAGCTTTGAGTTTGGCTGGATCTCCTACAATGAGCAGTTCTTC. Amino acid sequence: CASSFEFGWISYNEQFF.

The chain employs TRBV4-1 and TRBJ1-5; 8 bases map to TRBD1. Germline lookup yields CDR1 MGHRA and CDR2 YSYEKL. V was clipped by 3 bases and J by 0 bases; unmatched bases: 10. The CDR3 spans 18 residues. CDR3 region: CASSQGIRGPYSNQPQHF. DNA for the CDR3: TGCGCCAGCAGCCAGGGAATCAGGGGGCCGTATAGCAATCAGCCCCAGCATTTT.

The chain links TRBV28 to TRBJ1-6, with 9 bases identical to TRBD1. V shed 5 bases, J shed 7 bases, and the junction held 12 bases outside the gene matches. There are 17 residues in the CDR3. Germline lookup yields CDR1 MDHEN and CDR2 SYDVKM. The DNA of the CDR3 is TGTGCCAGCAGTCCTAACCCGGGACAGGGTTGGAATTCACCCCTCCACTTT. This gives the protein CASSPNPGQGWNSPLHF.

This sequence joins TRBV2 and TRBJ1-1; no clear D gene. V was cut by 1 base and J by 5 bases, with 8 bases left in between. The CDR3 has 13 amino acids. Germline loops: CDR1 SNHLY, CDR2 FYNNEI. CDR3 residues: CASSEVVGTEAFF. The CDR3 DNA reads TGTGCCAGCAGTGAAGTAGTGGGGACTGAAGCTTTCTTT. Variable domain in full (rest from reference TRBV2 and TRBJ1-1): EPEVTQTPSHQVTQMGQEVILRCVPISNHLYFYWYRQILGQKVEFLVSFYNNEISEKSEIFDDQFSVERPDGSNFTLKIRSTKLEDSAMYFCASSEVVGTEAFFGQGTRLTVV.

J is TRBJ2-4 and V is TRBV19; 10 bases align to TRBD1. Losses at the gene ends were 6 bases for V and 6 bases for J; bases not matched to a gene: 5. Germline CDR1 and CDR2: LNHDA and SQIVND (reference sequence). The CDR3 is 14 residues long. Written as DNA, the CDR3 is TGTGCCAGTAGGTCGACAGGGGGCATAAACATTCAGTACTTC. As protein: CASRSTGGINIQYF.

The chain has TRBV12-5 and TRBJ1-1; D is possibly TRBD1 (6 bases). The V gene lost 5 bases and the J gene lost 7 bases, with 23 bases spanning the gap. The germline CDR1 and CDR2 sequences are LGHNT and FRNRAP. The CDR3 has 16 amino acids. CDR3 in amino acids: CASGPDGGGYYIEAFF. The DNA of the CDR3 is TGTGCTAGTGGTCCCGACGGGGGCGGCTATTATATTGAAGCTTTCTTT.

CDR3 nucleotide sequence: TGTGCCAGCAGCACCCTCCAGCGGGAGGGGGTTCGGAATGAGCAGTTCTTC. Encoded protein: CASSTLQREGVRNEQFF. This chain connects TRBV28 to TRBJ2-1; 10 positions match TRBD2. CDR1 and CDR2 from the germline V gene are MDHEN and SYDVKM. This CDR3 region has 17 residues. Trimming took 6 bases from V and 7 from J; bases not matched to a gene: 15.

The V call is TRBV28, the J call TRBJ1-1; 9 bases are a match to TRBD1. The length of the CDR3 is 12 residues. Unmatched junction bases numbered 9, after V lost 7 bases and J lost 12 bases. Germline CDR1 reads MDHEN; CDR2 reads SYDVKM. CDR3 in amino acids: CASILGTGTTFF. The CDR3 DNA is TGTGCCAGCATCTTAGGGACAGGGACGACTTTCTTT.

This clone showed up just once. This chain uses TRBV19 with TRBJ2-7; 8 bases map to TRBD1. Trimming at V came to 5 bases and at J to 3 bases, leaving 9 bases not matched to a gene. The CDR3 has 15 amino acids. Germline V gene sequence: CDR1 LNHDA, CDR2 SQIVND (reference sequence). The CDR3 region is CASSPRTGRFYEQYF. The CDR3 nucleotides read TGTGCCAGTAGTCCCCGGACAGGGAGATTCTACGAGCAGTACTTC.

This chain uses TRBV5-1 with TRBJ2-1, with 9 bases fitting TRBD1. Looked up from germline, CDR1 is SGHRS and CDR2 is YFSETQ. With V trimmed by 6 bases and J by 5 bases, 12 bases remained unmatched. CDR3 length: 16 residues. The CDR3 DNA reads TGCGCCAGCAAAAGGGGCCCGGGACAGGGAGACAATGAGCAGTTCTTC. Its translation is CASKRGPGQGDNEQFF.

The gene calls are TRBV6-6 and TRBJ1-1, with D unclear. V was shortened by 8 bases and J by 2 bases, with 6 bases between the two germline ends. The CDR3 runs 11 residues. Looked up from germline, CDR1 is MNHNY and CDR2 is SVGAGI (reference sequence). DNA of the CDR3: TGTGCCAGCGGCCAAAACACTGAAGCTTTCTTT. This encodes CASGQNTEAFF.

This chain uses TRBV19 with TRBJ2-7; 8 bases align to TRBD1. J lost 5 bases, V lost 4 bases, and 13 bases had no gene match. The CDR3 totals 16 residues. Germline CDR1 is LNHDA and CDR2 is SQIVND (reference sequence). The CDR3, as DNA: TGTGCCAGTAGTACCACAGGGACAGCAGGGGGCGACGAGCAGTACTTC. This sequence encodes CASSTTGTAGGDEQYF.

This clone was seen more than once but under ten times. The gene calls are TRBV7-9 and TRBJ2-1; no definite D call. The germline V gene encodes CDR1 SEHNR and CDR2 FQNEAQ (reference sequence). V was clipped by 1 base and J by 6 bases, with 4 bases between them. The CDR3 loop spans 12 amino acids. The CDR3 protein is CASSLGVNEQFF. As DNA, the CDR3 is TGTGCCAGCAGCTTAGGAGTCAATGAGCAGTTCTTC.

CDR3 residues: CASTAVAGLSYNEQFF. In DNA, the CDR3 is TGTGCCAGTACCGCGGTCGCGGGACTCTCCTACAATGAGCAGTTCTTC. This chain connects TRBV19 to TRBJ2-1, with D perhaps matching TRBD2 (6 bases). Trimming removed 7 bases at V and 0 bases at J, with 16 bases between. The germline CDR1 and CDR2 sequences are LNHDA and SQIVND (reference sequence). The CDR3 is 16 amino acids. The variable domain in full, completed from reference TRBV19 and TRBJ2-1, reads DGGITQSPKYLFRKEGQNVTLSCEQNLNHDAMYWYRQDPGQGLRLIYYSQIVNDFQKGDIAEGYSVSREKKESFPLTVTSAQKNPTAFYLCASTAVAGLSYNEQFFGPGTRLTVL.

The chain has TRBV19 and TRBJ2-3, with D possibly being TRBD2 (6 bases). With 6 bases removed from V and 2 bases from J, the gap between germline ends came to 18 bases. The CDR3 extends over 16 amino acids. CDR1 is LNHDA, CDR2 SQIVND, per germline (reference sequence). The CDR3 DNA is TGTGCCAGTAGCTTTGCCGGGACTCCGCTCACAGATACGCAGTATTTT. Translated, it gives CASSFAGTPLTDTQYF.

The chain carries TRBV3-1 (or the pseudogene TRBV3-2) and TRBJ2-1; the match to TRBD2 covers 8 bases. This CDR3 region has 16 residues. With V trimmed by 3 bases and J by 4 bases, 8 bases remained unmatched. Germline V gene sequence: CDR1 LGHDT, CDR2 YNNKEL (reference sequence). CDR3 sequence reads: CASSHSASGPYNEQFF. CDR3 DNA: TGTGCCAGCAGCCATAGTGCTAGCGGGCCTTACAATGAGCAGTTCTTC.

The gene calls are TRBV2 and TRBJ2-1; D gene uncertain. V was shortened by 5 bases and J by 8 bases, with 7 bases between the two germline ends. CDR3 length: 11 residues. CDR1 and CDR2 from the germline V gene are SNHLY and FYNNEI. The CDR3 spells CASSPWDEQFF. In nucleotides, the CDR3 is TGTGCCAGCAGTCCCTGGGATGAGCAGTTCTTC.

The genes are TRBV27 and TRBJ1-1, with no clear D. The CDR3 has 13 residues. The germline V and J ends were trimmed by 3 bases and 4 bases, with 9 bases remaining between them. Germline lookup yields CDR1 MNHEY and CDR2 SMNVEV (reference sequence). In DNA form, the CDR3 reads TGTGCCAGCAGTTTTACATCACGCACTGAAGCTTTCTTT. It specifies CASSFTSRTEAFF.

The CDR3 DNA is TGTGCCAGCAGTCATCTCCCTAGCGGTCCTAGCTCTGGGGCCAACGTCCTGACTTTC. It is translated as CASSHLPSGPSSGANVLTF. The rearrangement joins TRBV6-6 to TRBJ2-6, with 7 bases matching TRBD2. Germline trimming cut 5 bases from V and 0 bases from J; bases unmatched to any gene: 13. The CDR3 loop spans 19 amino acids. CDR1 is MNHNY and CDR2 is SVGAGI in the germline V gene (reference sequence).

The chain combines TRBV10-3 with TRBJ2-2, with 9 bases that match TRBD2. CDR1 and CDR2 (germline): ENHRY, SYGVKD. The V segment lost 6 bases and the J segment 5 bases; nucleotides outside the gene matches: 13. The CDR3 is 17 residues long. The CDR3 nucleotides read TGTGCCATCAGAGCCCCGCGGGAGGGCCCTCGGACCGGGGAGCTGTTTTTT. Translated, it gives CAIRAPREGPRTGELFF.

The chain recombines TRBV5-8 with TRBJ2-2; no clear D gene. Germline V gene data show CDR1 as SGHTS and CDR2 as YDEGEE. The CDR3 extends over 18 amino acids. With 6 bases removed from V and 5 bases from J, the gap between germline ends came to 26 bases. The CDR3 protein is CASTFVGRKVSRTGELFF. The DNA for the CDR3 is TGTGCCAGCACCTTCGTGGGCAGAAAAGTATCAAGGACCGGGGAGCTGTTTTTT.

The chain recombines TRBV9 with TRBJ2-1; D is perhaps TRBD1 or TRBD2 (5 bases each). This CDR3 is 19 amino acids long. V was trimmed by 2 bases and J by 0 bases, leaving 21 bases between them. The germline V gene has CDR1 SGDLS and CDR2 YYNGEE. DNA of the CDR3: TGTGCCAGCAGCGTTAGAAGCGGTACTGGGGCGAGCTCCTACAATGAGCAGTTCTTC. Its protein product is CASSVRSGTGASSYNEQFF.

The V and J genes are TRBV7-2 and TRBJ2-1; D is unresolved. Germline CDR1 reads SGHTA; CDR2 reads FQGNSA. CDR3 length: 14 residues. With 8 bases removed from V and 9 bases from J, the gap between germline ends came to 20 bases. For the CDR3, the DNA is TGTGCCAGCTCCCCCCTCTTATACAATAGTGAGCAGTTCTTC. Encoded protein: CASSPLLYNSEQFF.